The T cell receptor (beta chain) described here comes from a study of shared clonotypes between healthy human individuals. Deep was the level at which the assay was run. The data were produced by immunoSEQ multiplex PCR, yet TCRdb's version contains in-frame clones alone and is incomplete. The repertoire includes fewer than 1.4 million clones, approximately 80% of them detected once, and 0.55% to 0.7% sits in the top ten. This CDR3 comprises 15 residues. Trimming took off 0 bases at V and 5 bases at J, with 16 bases between the two ends. Germline V gene lookup returns CDR1 GTSNPN and CDR2 SVGIG (reference sequence).

This TCR came from a young man in good health. Some clones in this sample may be carry-over from other donors' samples. Input material: memory CD4+ T cells from PBMCs. Subset: CD45RA-negative fraction. This chain links TRBV30 with TRBJ1-1; the D is unclear. Here the CDR3 DNA reads TGTGCCTGGAGTGTAGCCCGCGTGGGTTTGACTGAAGCTTTCTTT. Protein: CAWSVARVGLTEAFF.